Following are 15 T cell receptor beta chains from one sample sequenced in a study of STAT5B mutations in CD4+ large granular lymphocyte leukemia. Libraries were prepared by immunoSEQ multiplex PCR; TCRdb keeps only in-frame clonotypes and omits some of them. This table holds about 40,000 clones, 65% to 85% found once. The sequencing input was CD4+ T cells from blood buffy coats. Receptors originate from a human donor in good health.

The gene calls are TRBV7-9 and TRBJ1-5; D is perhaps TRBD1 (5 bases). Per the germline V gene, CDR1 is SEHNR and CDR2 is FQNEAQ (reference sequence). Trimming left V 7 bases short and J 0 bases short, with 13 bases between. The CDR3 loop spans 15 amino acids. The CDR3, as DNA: TGTGCCAGCAATCTGGGGGGGGATAGCAATCAGCCCCAGCATTTT. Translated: CASNLGGDSNQPQHF.

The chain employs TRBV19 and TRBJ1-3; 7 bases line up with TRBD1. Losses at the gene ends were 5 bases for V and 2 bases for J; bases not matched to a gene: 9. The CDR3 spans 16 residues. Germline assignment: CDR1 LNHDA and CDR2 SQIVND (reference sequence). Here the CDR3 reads CASSVETGLPGNTIYF. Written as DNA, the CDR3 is TGTGCCAGTAGTGTCGAGACAGGGTTACCTGGAAACACCATATATTTT.

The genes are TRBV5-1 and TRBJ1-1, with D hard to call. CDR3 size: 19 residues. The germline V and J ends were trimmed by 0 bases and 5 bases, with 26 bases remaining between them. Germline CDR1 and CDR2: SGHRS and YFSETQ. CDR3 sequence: CASSLARSRSQLGVTEAFF. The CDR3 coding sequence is TGCGCCAGCAGCTTGGCCAGGTCGAGAAGTCAACTGGGCGTGACTGAAGCTTTCTTT.

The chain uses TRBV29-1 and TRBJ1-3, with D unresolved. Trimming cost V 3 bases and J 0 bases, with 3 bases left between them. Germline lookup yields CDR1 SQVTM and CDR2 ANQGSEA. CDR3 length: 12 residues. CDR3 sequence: CSVDGSGNTIYF. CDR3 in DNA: TGCAGCGTTGATGGCTCTGGAAACACCATATATTTT.

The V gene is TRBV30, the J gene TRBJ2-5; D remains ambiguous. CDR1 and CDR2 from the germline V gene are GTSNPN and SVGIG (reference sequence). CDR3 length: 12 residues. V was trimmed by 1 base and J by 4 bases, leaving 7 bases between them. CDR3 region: CAWSAPGETQYF. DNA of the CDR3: TGTGCCTGGAGTGCCCCGGGAGAGACCCAGTACTTC.

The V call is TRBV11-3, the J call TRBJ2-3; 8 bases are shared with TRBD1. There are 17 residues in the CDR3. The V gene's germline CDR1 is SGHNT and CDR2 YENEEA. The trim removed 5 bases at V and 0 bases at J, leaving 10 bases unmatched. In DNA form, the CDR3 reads TGTGCCAGCAGCGCCGGCCCGACAGGGGCTAGCACAGATACGCAGTATTTT. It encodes CASSAGPTGASTDTQYF.

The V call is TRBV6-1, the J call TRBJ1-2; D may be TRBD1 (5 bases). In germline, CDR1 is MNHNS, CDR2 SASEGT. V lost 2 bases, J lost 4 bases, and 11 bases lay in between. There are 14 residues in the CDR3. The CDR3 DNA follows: TGTGCCAGCAGTGAACATTGGGGGGGCTATGGCTACACCTTC. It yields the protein CASSEHWGGYGYTF.

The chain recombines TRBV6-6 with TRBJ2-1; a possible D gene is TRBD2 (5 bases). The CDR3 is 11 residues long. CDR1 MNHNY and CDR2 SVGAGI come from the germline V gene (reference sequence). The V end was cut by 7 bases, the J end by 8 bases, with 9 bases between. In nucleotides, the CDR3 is TGTGCCAGCAAACTCGGGGATGAGCAGTTCTTC. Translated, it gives CASKLGDEQFF.

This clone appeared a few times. CDR3 sequence reads: CASSWGNTIYF. The CDR3 DNA follows: TGTGCCAGCAGTTGGGGAAACACCATATATTTT. The chain is built from TRBV6-5 and TRBJ1-3, with D hard to call. CDR1 is MNHEY and CDR2 is SVGAGI in the germline V gene. V gave up 4 bases and J gave up 4 bases, with 2 bases separating them. The CDR3 totals 11 residues.

The CDR3 loop reads CASSFVQGADYGYTF. CDR3 coding DNA: TGTGCCAGCAGCTTTGTACAGGGGGCGGACTATGGCTACACCTTC. The chain couples TRBV7-2 to TRBJ1-2, with 9 bases identical to TRBD1. CDR3 length equals 15 residues. In germline, CDR1 is SGHTA, CDR2 FQGNSA. J gave up 3 bases and V 3 bases, and 5 bases lay outside the gene matches.

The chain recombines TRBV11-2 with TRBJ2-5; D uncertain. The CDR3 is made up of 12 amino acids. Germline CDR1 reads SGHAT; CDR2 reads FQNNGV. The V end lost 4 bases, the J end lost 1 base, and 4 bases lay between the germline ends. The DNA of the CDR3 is TGTGCCAGCAGCTCAACCCAAGAGACCCAGTACTTC. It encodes CASSSTQETQYF. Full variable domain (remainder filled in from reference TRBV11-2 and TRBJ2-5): EAGVAQSPRYKIIEKRQSVAFWCNPISGHATLYWYQQILGQGPKLLIQFQNNGVVDDSQLPKDRFSAERLKGVDSTLKIQPAKLEDSAVYLCASSSTQETQYFGPGTRLLVL.

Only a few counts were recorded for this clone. The CDR3 DNA follows: TGTGCCAGCAGTGATAGGACAGCAAACACTGAAGCTTTCTTT. It codes for CASSDRTANTEAFF. V and J are TRBV2 and TRBJ1-1; a weak D match, TRBD1 (6 bases). Trimming left V 3 bases short and J 2 bases short, with 10 bases between. In germline, CDR1 is SNHLY, CDR2 FYNNEI. CDR3 length: 14 amino acids.

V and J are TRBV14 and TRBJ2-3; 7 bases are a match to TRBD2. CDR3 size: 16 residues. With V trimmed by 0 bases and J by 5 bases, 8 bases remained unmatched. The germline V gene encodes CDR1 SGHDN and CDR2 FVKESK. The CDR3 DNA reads TGTGCCAGCAGCCAAGATTTAGAGAGCGGGATAGATACGCAGTATTTT. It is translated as CASSQDLESGIDTQYF.

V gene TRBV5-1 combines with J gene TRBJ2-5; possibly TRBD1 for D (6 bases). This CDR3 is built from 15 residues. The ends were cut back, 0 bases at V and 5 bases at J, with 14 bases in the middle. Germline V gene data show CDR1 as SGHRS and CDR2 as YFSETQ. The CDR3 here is CASSLAGDARETQYF. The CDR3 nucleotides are TGCGCCAGCAGCTTGGCAGGGGACGCCCGGGAGACCCAGTACTTC.

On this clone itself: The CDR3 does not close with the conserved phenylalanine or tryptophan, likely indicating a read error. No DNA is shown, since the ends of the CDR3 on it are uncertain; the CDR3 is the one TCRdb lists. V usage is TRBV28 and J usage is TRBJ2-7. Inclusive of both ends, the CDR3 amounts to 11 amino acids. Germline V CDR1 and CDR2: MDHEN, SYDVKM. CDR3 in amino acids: CASSYPPLGRG.